This passage covers 17 T cell receptor beta chains from one sample sequenced in a study of blood T cell repertoires in COVID-19. Libraries were prepared by immunoSEQ multiplex PCR; TCRdb keeps only in-frame clonotypes and omits some of them. The table records about 43,000 clones, around 90% of them present only once. Material for sequencing was peripheral blood. Receptor source: a woman older than 75 with active COVID-19.

This chain joins TRBV7-2 and TRBJ2-7; the D gene is possibly TRBD2 (5 bases). V lost 7 bases to trimming and J lost 0 bases, with 13 bases between them. This CDR3 has 14 residues. The V gene's germline CDR1 is SGHTA and CDR2 FQGNSA. The CDR3 nucleotides are TGTGCCAGCACCCTGCGTCGGGACTCCTACGAGCAGTACTTC. This encodes CASTLRRDSYEQYF.

The CDR3 bases are TGTGCCAGCAGTTACACAACCTCCGGGATTCAAGGTGGTTCACCCCTCCACTTT. Amino acid sequence: CASSYTTSGIQGGSPLHF. V gene TRBV6-2 or TRBV6-3 combines with J gene TRBJ1-6; no clear D gene. CDR1 is MNHEY, CDR2 SVGEGT, per germline. This CDR3 comprises 18 residues. V was clipped by 2 bases and J by 9 bases, with 23 bases between them.

This clone turned up a few times. The CDR3 protein is CIVSSYNSPLHF. CDR3 nucleotide sequence: TGTATAGTTAGCTCCTATAATTCACCCCTCCACTTT. The chain couples TRBV6-6 to TRBJ1-6; D unresolved. The CDR3 is 12 amino acids. CDR1 MNHNY and CDR2 SVGAGI come from the germline V gene (reference sequence).

The chain recombines TRBV10-3 with TRBJ1-1; tentatively, D is TRBD1 (5 bases). The CDR3 runs to 14 residues. V was cut by 0 bases and J by 4 bases, with 9 bases left in between. Germline V gene data show CDR1 as ENHRY and CDR2 as SYGVKD. This CDR3 is CAISESGGGTEAFF. DNA of the CDR3: TGTGCCATCAGTGAGTCGGGGGGAGGCACTGAAGCTTTCTTT.

V and J are TRBV7-2 and TRBJ2-2; D gene uncertain. CDR3 length: 13 residues. Germline V CDR1 and CDR2: SGHTA, FQGNSA. Between the trimmed V and J ends, which lost 0 bases and 6 bases, there was a span of 5 bases. The CDR3 is CASSLAYPGELFF. CDR3 bases: TGTGCCAGCAGCTTAGCCTACCCCGGGGAGCTGTTTTTT.

The chain couples TRBV30 to TRBJ2-5; 7 bases are a match to TRBD1. Per the germline V gene, CDR1 is GTSNPN and CDR2 is SVGIG (reference sequence). The junction had 15 bases not matched to a gene; V was cut back by 2 bases and J by 6 bases. The length of the CDR3 is 16 residues. CDR3 nucleotide sequence: TGTGCCTGGAGTTCACCTCGGGGTACAGGGGTGAAGACCCAGTACTTC. This gives the protein CAWSSPRGTGVKTQYF.

This chain links TRBV2 with TRBJ1-1, with TRBD1 matching over 7 bases. CDR1 and CDR2 (germline): SNHLY, FYNNEI. This CDR3 comprises 15 residues. After removal of 6 bases from V and 0 bases from J, the junction contained 7 bases not matched to a gene. CDR3 in DNA: TGTGCCAGCAGCCCCTGGACAGGAATGAACACTGAAGCTTTCTTT. Translation: CASSPWTGMNTEAFF. Looking up the rest from reference TRBV2 and TRBJ1-1 gives the full variable domain: EPEVTQTPSHQVTQMGQEVILRCVPISNHLYFYWYRQILGQKVEFLVSFYNNEISEKSEIFDDQFSVERPDGSNFTLKIRSTKLEDSAMYFCASSPWTGMNTEAFFGQGTRLTVV.

By sample fraction, this clone is medium-sized. V is TRBV3-1 (or the pseudogene TRBV3-2) and J is TRBJ1-2; D is ambiguous. Germline-derived CDR1 and CDR2 are LGHDT and YNNKEL (reference sequence). V dropped 3 bases and J dropped 5 bases, with 10 bases sitting between them. This CDR3 is 13 amino acids long. CDR3 sequence (DNA): TGTGCCAGCAGCCAGGGCGGGCTTTATGGCTACACCTTC. It encodes CASSQGGLYGYTF.

This chain links TRBV7-2 with TRBJ1-1, with TRBD1 matching over 9 bases. V lost 9 bases to trimming and J lost 1 base; unmatched junction nucleotides: 3. The CDR3 extends over 13 amino acids. Per germline, CDR1 SGHTA and CDR2 FQGNSA. The CDR3 DNA follows: TGTGCCAGTGGACAGGGGAAGAACACTGAAGCTTTCTTT. Its translation: CASGQGKNTEAFF.

This clone occurred once. The chain joins TRBV14 to TRBJ2-2; weak D call: TRBD2 (6 bases). The germline V and J ends were trimmed by 1 base and 5 bases, with 11 bases remaining between them. The germline CDR1 and CDR2 sequences are SGHDN and FVKESK. CDR3 length: 15 amino acids. CDR3 nucleotide sequence: TGTGCCAGCAGCCAAGTGGGACTCCGGACCGGGGAGCTGTTTTTT. It codes for CASSQVGLRTGELFF.

The CDR3 nucleotides read TGTGCCTGGAGTGCCCTTACAGGGGATTCCTATGGCTACACCTTC. This encodes CAWSALTGDSYGYTF. The chain recombines TRBV30 with TRBJ1-2; 7 nucleotides agree with TRBD1. Germline V gene data show CDR1 as GTSNPN and CDR2 as SVGIG (reference sequence). With 1 base clipped from V and 4 bases from J, the junction kept 9 bases outside the gene matches. The CDR3 runs to 15 residues.

There are a few counts of this clone. The V call is TRBV7-6, the J call TRBJ1-5, with D hard to call. V was cut by 1 base and J by 4 bases, with 5 bases left in between. Germline V gives CDR1 SGHVS, CDR2 FNYEAQ. The CDR3 has 13 residues. The CDR3 nucleotides are TGTGCCAGCAGCTTAGATAAAAATCAGCCCCAGCATTTT. This codes for CASSLDKNQPQHF.

The V gene is TRBV7-9, the J gene TRBJ1-2; 7 bases align to TRBD1. V was clipped by 3 bases and J by 7 bases; unmatched bases: 5. Germline V gene sequence: CDR1 SEHNR, CDR2 FQNEAQ (reference sequence). The CDR3 contains 13 residues. CDR3 nucleotides: TGTGCCAGCAGCTTCGACAGGGAACCTGGCTACACCTTC. This sequence encodes CASSFDREPGYTF.

CDR3 sequence: CASSLKAAGGYTYNEQFF. The CDR3 coding sequence is TGCGCCAGCAGCTTGAAAGCTGCGGGGGGCTACACCTACAATGAGCAGTTCTTC. The genes are TRBV5-1 and TRBJ2-1; 8 nucleotides agree with TRBD2. This CDR3 contains 18 residues. Germline assignment: CDR1 SGHRS and CDR2 YFSETQ. With 1 base clipped from V and 2 bases from J, the junction kept 11 bases outside the gene matches.

The rearrangement links TRBV7-2 to TRBJ2-1; possibly TRBD1 for D (5 bases). The V and J ends lost 2 bases and 9 bases respectively, with 14 bases between them. CDR1 SGHTA and CDR2 FQGNSA come from the germline V gene. The CDR3 sequence is 14 residues long. CDR3 DNA: TGTGCCAGCAGCTTAACGGACACTGTCGTTGAGCAGTTCTTC. Amino acid sequence: CASSLTDTVVEQFF.

The chain recombines TRBV14 with TRBJ2-7; D is unresolved. Germline loops: CDR1 SGHDN, CDR2 FVKESK. The CDR3 is made up of 12 amino acids. Trimming removed 5 bases from V and 4 bases from J, with 9 bases in between. CDR3: CASSAASYEQYF. CDR3 DNA sequence: TGTGCCAGCAGCGCGGCGAGTTACGAGCAGTACTTC.

The chain employs TRBV9 and TRBJ1-2; D call uncertain. The CDR3 totals 12 residues. CDR1 and CDR2 from the germline V gene are SGDLS and YYNGEE. V was cut by 4 bases and J by 8 bases, with 12 bases left in between. CDR3 residues: CASSSSGSGYTF. DNA for the CDR3: TGTGCCAGCAGCTCTTCGGGGAGCGGCTACACCTTC.